The sequence of this TCR beta chain was determined in a study of T cells after yellow fever vaccination (dated by TCRdb to between 2017 and 2020). At the level of the whole study: The SMART-Seq v4 Ultra Low Input RNA kit was used to prepare libraries from fractions with low cell numbers. To follow T-cell clones before and after both primary and booster YFV17D yellow fever vaccination, bulk TCR alpha and beta repertoires underwent longitudinal sequencing. Two healthy male donors made up the cohort, one aged 18 to 30 years and the other aged 30 to 39 years. Blood was drawn at multiple timepoints before and after primary and secondary immunization, with bulk PBMC replicates and cell subsets isolated. Points the paper makes about the study in general: Because abundant contaminating clonotypes from the bulk population could be contained in FACS-sorted repertoires, computational filtering was required. The secondary T-cell response was found to be weaker but faster than the primary response, with a peak reached on day 5 rather than on day 15. After the booster, most of the clones that had expanded following primary vaccination were detected again (approximately 95% of CD4 and roughly 90% of CD8), which suggests that memory was broadly maintained. Because the study included only a couple of donors, the extent to which the findings can be generalized is limited. A small share of clonotypes was detected in both CD4 and CD8 compartments, with the overlap likely arising from convergent recombination.

From its cysteine to its phenylalanine, the CDR3 spans 15 amino acids. The sequence is cut down to CDR3 DNA, 45 bases in frame from base 1. Unmatched junction bases come to 5, with V trimmed by 4 bases and J by 6 bases. The germline V gene gives CDR1 as ENHRY and CDR2 as SYGVKD. This sample's treatment or condition label indicates: live attenuated yellow fever vaccine strain. Two biological replicates of bulk PBMCs were collected at each blood-draw timepoint. PBMCs were isolated from peripheral blood using a standard Ficoll-Paque protocol. TriZol was used to extract RNA from bulk PBMCs, from CD4 and CD8 fractions, and from dextramer-positive and dextramer-negative fractions. The run used an Illumina NovaSeq 6000. TCR cDNA was synthesized by 5'RACE template switching, which introduced a universal primer site and unique molecular identifiers. Priming of cDNA synthesis was performed from both the TCR alpha and TCR beta constant segments. Two PCR steps were used to amplify libraries, with sample barcodes and sequencing adapters being added in the second step. Sequencing of libraries was performed on Illumina HiSeq 2500 (2x100 bp) or NovaSeq (2x150 bp). The published analysis was carried out like this. Demultiplexing of reads and collapsing into UMI consensus sequences were performed with MIGEC, and V(D)J alignment was carried out with MiXCR. Clonotypes responding to the vaccine were identified with edgeR on replicate PBMC samples, with the criteria of FDR below 0.01 and a log2 fold change above 5 up to day 15. Each bulk clonotype received a CD4 or CD8 identity based on whether the sequenced CD4 or CD8 repertoire contained that clonotype at higher abundance. In TCRdb, the public reads were trimmed at Q25 with fastp and aligned with MiXCR, with productive beta chains retained. All rows with the same CDR3 protein become a single entry with the most common DNA and genes. None of the V and J calls come from the authors' own analysis; TCRdb made them. The sample contains roughly 340,000 distinct CDR3 sequences, around 3.9% of them found a single time. Around 24% of the sample is in the top ten clones.

This clonotype was picked up many times. Its specific antigen is unknown. Base qualities were left out, and no much larger clone turns up one base away. The TCR was taken from a man aged 18 to 35 who received the YFV17D yellow fever vaccine. The sample here was PBMCs, taken 5 days after the yellow fever booster vaccination. The chain employs TRBV10-3 and TRBJ2-2; the junction holds 10 bases that match TRBD1. The CDR3 is CAISGATGGSGELFF. The bases are TGTGCCATCAGTGGTGCGACAGGGGGCTCCGGGGAGCTGTTTTTT.